The subject of this entry is one T cell receptor beta chain. V dropped 0 bases and J dropped 1; count of bases not matched to a gene: 7. The germline V gene encodes CDR1 LGHNA and CDR2 YSLEER. CDR3 length: 19 residues. Corrective cardiac surgery supplied the resected thymus tissue. The data stem from a study of human thymus T cells. TCRdb's table, derived via immunoSEQ multiplex PCR, lists solely in-frame clones and lacks some. The sample includes roughly 86,000 clones, 90% to 98% seen only once; the top ten take 0.025% to 0.04%. The chain has TRBV4-3 and TRBJ2-6; the match to TRBD1 covers 9 bases. Sequences were obtained from thymus tissue. This TCR was recovered from a boy younger than two with a congenital heart defect but otherwise immunologically healthy. The CDR3 sequence: CASSQDLGTGSSGANVLTF. The CDR3 DNA is TGCGCCAGCAGCCAAGATCTCGGGACAGGGTCTTCTGGGGCCAACGTCCTGACTTTC.